This TCR beta chain originates from a study of CD8 T cells in ankylosing spondylitis. As for this clonotype: Its antigen is currently unknown.

Using quantitative 5'-RACE with molecular barcodes, the authors made TCR beta libraries. Each CDR3 protein is one row after TCRdb ran MiXCR on the 5' RACE reads. The repertoire holds about 540,000 distinct CDR3 sequences, with approximately 11% as singletons. Study-wide points: It was reported that disease-linked clones were significantly enriched in matched ankylosing spondylitis synovial fluid. Characteristic, it appeared, of ankylosing spondylitis blood was a TCR beta motif of roughly eight highly homologous variants.

Input material: blood, either unsorted or a sorted T cell fraction (not recorded which). This receptor was obtained from a male donor with ankylosing spondylitis.

The CDR3 spells CASSLVAGVDTQYF. DNA for the CDR3: TGTGCCAGCAGTTTGGTAGCGGGAGTAGATACGCAGTATTTT. This chain uses TRBV12-3 or TRBV12-4 with TRBJ2-3; 9 nucleotides align to TRBD2. This CDR3 is 14 amino acids long. Germline trimming cut 3 bases from V and 5 bases from J; bases unmatched to any gene: 3.